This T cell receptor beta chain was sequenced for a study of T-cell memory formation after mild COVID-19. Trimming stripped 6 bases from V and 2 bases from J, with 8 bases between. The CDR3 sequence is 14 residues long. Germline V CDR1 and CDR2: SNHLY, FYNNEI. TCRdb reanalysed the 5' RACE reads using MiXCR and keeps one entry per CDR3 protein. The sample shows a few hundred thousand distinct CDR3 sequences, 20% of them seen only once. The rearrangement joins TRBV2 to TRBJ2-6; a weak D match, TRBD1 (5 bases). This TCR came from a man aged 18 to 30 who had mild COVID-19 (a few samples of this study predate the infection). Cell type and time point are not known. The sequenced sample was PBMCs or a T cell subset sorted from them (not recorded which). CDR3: CASRGLTGANVLTF. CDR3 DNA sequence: TGTGCCAGCAGGGGGCTTACTGGGGCCAACGTCCTGACTTTC.